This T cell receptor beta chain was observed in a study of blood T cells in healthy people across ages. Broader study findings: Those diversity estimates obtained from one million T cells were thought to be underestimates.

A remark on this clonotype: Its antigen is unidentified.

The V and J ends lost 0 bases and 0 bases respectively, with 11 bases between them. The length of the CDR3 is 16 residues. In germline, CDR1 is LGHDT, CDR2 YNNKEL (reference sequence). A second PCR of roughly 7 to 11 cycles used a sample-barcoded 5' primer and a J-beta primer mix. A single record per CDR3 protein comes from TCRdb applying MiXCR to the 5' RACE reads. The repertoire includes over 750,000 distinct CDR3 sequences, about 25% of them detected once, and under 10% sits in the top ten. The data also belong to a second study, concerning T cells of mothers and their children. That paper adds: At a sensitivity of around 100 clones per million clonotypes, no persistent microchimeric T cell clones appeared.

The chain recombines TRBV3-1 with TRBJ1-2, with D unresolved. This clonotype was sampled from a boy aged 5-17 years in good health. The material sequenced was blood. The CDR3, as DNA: TGTGCCAGCAGCCAAGAGGAGAGACATACTAACTATGGCTACACCTTC. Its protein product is CASSQEERHTNYGYTF.